This T cell receptor beta chain is drawn from a study of cytomegalovirus exposure and HLA in healthy donors. Primers for the PCR totalled 60 Vbeta and 13 Jbeta. Some clones are missing from TCRdb's copy, which holds only in-frame ones; the method was immunoSEQ multiplex PCR. The sample contains some 130,000 clones, approximately 82% of which appear only once. The receptor was isolated from a female donor in good health and CMV-seronegative. The sequenced material came from PBMCs.

In DNA form, the CDR3 reads TGCGCCAGCAGCCTCCTGGGAGGGACAGGGGTGTACAATGAGCAGTTCTTC. It translates to CASSLLGGTGVYNEQFF. The genes are TRBV5-1 and TRBJ2-1, with 10 nucleotides matching TRBD1. Germline lookup yields CDR1 SGHRS and CDR2 YFSETQ. V dropped 4 bases and J dropped 4; count of bases not matched to a gene: 11. CDR3 length equals 17 residues.